Shown below are 3 T cell receptor beta chains from a single sample sequenced in a study of molecular identifiers for immune sequencing clone quantification. One entry per CDR3 protein results from TCRdb running MiXCR on the PCR reads. The sample lists 50,000 or so distinct CDR3 sequences; approximately 25% were seen once. Input material: naive CD8+ T cells from blood, with Jurkat cell RNA spiked in. The subset denotes: FACS-sorted CD8+CD4-CCR7+CD45RA+ naive T cells. These receptors came from a human donor in good health. Some libraries in this study had Jurkat cell RNA spiked in.

The genes are TRBV5-6 and TRBJ2-5; a possible D gene is TRBD2 (6 bases). V was cut by 3 bases and J by 2 bases, with 11 bases left in between. This CDR3 has 14 amino acids. Germline V gives CDR1 SGHDT, CDR2 YYEEEE. The CDR3 nucleotides are TGTGCCAGCAGCTATTACCGGGAGCAAGAGACCCAGTACTTC. Its translation: CASSYYREQETQYF.

With respect to this clonotype: Compared with germline, one end of the junction differs, possibly owing to a read error. The chain couples TRBV10-3 to TRBJ2-7; 9 bases fit TRBD1. CDR1 ENHRY and CDR2 SYGVKD come from the germline V gene. This CDR3 contains 13 residues. The CDR3 sequence: CAVSEPTGGGQYF. The CDR3 bases are TGTGCCGTCAGTGAGCCTACAGGGGGCGGGCAGTACTTC.

This clonotype was counted between two and nine times. The rearrangement uses TRBV7-9 and TRBJ1-1; D is possibly TRBD1 (5 bases). The CDR3 is 15 amino acids. Germline V gene data show CDR1 as SEHNR and CDR2 as FQNEAQ (reference sequence). V was shortened by 1 base and J by 1 base, with 10 bases between the two germline ends. The chain's CDR3 is CASSLGDRRNTEAFF. CDR3 sequence (DNA): TGTGCCAGCAGCTTAGGAGACAGAAGGAACACTGAAGCTTTCTTT.